Below are 9 T cell receptor beta chains sequenced from a single sample in a study of tissue T cells after allogeneic stem cell transplantation. TCRdb keeps only in-frame clones here, not all; method: immunoSEQ multiplex PCR. The table lists about 48,000 clones, around 70% of them singletons, with about 0.77% in the top ten. The sequenced sample consisted of sorted cells pooled from one or two spleens. The receptors here all came from a pool of C57BL/6 mice in good health.

This clone was counted once. Gene and germline names: mouse. The read is 1 residue too short to cover the CDR3 end, so that end is filled in from the germline J gene. The sample holds other DNA sequences that translate to the same CDR3. This chain connects TRBV15 to TRBJ2-5; no clear D. The CDR3 extends over 11 amino acids. The V end lost 1 base, the J end lost 5 bases, and 1 base lay between the germline ends. The germline CDR1 and CDR2 sequences are SGHND and FRSKSL. The CDR3 is CASSLGDTQYF. The CDR3 DNA, read in part, is TGTGCCAGCAGTTTAGGAGACACCCAGTAC.

A remark on this clone: Each gene name is a mouse one. The read halts 1 residue ahead of the CDR3 end, with the missing end drawn from the germline J gene. V gene TRBV16 combines with J gene TRBJ2-4; 9 bases align to TRBD1. The CDR3 runs to 15 residues. J was trimmed by 3 bases and V by 6 bases; bases with no gene match: 7. From germline, CDR1 is SGHSA and CDR2 FRNQAP. This chain's CDR3 is CASRPGQGGQNTLYF. The CDR3 DNA, read in part, is TGTGCAAGCAGACCGGGACAGGGCGGACAAAACACCTTGTAC.

About this clone itself: Gene names and germline match the mouse. The sequence runs out 1 residue before the end of the CDR3; the remainder is reconstructed from the germline J gene. The chain has TRBV13-1 and TRBJ2-7; tentatively, D is TRBD1 (5 bases). There are 12 residues in the CDR3. Trimming cost V 4 bases and J 4 bases, with 9 bases left between them. Germline V gives CDR1 NSHNY, CDR2 SYGAGN. This CDR3 is CASSLTDYEQYF. CDR3 DNA (partial): TGTGCCAGCAGTCTGACAGATTATGAACAGTAC.

This clone showed up just a few times. All gene names here are mouse names. The read ends 1 residue shy of where the CDR3 ends; the end is completed using the germline J gene. The rearrangement joins TRBV13-2 to TRBJ2-7; D uncertain. The V gene's germline CDR1 is NNHNN and CDR2 SYGAGS (reference sequence). There are 11 residues in the CDR3. The V and J ends lost 3 bases and 5 bases respectively, with 6 bases between them. Incomplete CDR3 DNA: TGTGCCAGCGGTGGCAGGAATGAACAGTAC. Translating it yields CASGGRNEQY. The whole CDR3 protein reads CASGGRNEQYF.

As for this clone: The germline and genes are mouse ones. The CDR3 end is not reached by the read, which stops 1 residue before it; the germline J gene fills it in. The V gene is TRBV29, the J gene TRBJ2-4, with D perhaps given as TRBD1 or TRBD2 (5 bases each). CDR3 length equals 15 residues. CDR1 is MSHET and CDR2 is SYDVDS in the germline V gene. Trimming cost V 0 bases and J 2 bases, with 9 bases left between them. The chain's CDR3 is CASSLSRGNQNTLYF. The DNA read from the CDR3 is TGTGCTAGCAGTTTATCGCGGGGGAATCAAAACACCTTGTAC. Variable domain in full (rest from reference TRBV29 and TRBJ2-4): DMKVTQMPRYLIKRMGENVLLECGQDMSHETMYWYRQDPGLGLQLIYISYDVDSNSEGDIPKGYRVSRKKREHFSLILDSAKTNQTSVYFCASSLSRGNQNTLYFGAGTRLSVL.

On this clone itself: Any gene name here is a mouse gene name. Coverage ceases 1 residue before the CDR3 finishes, and the germline J gene fills in the end. The chain links TRBV13-1 to TRBJ2-4; D perhaps matches TRBD1 (6 bases). This CDR3 is built from 16 residues. V was shortened by 0 bases and J by 0 bases, with 11 bases between the two germline ends. CDR1 NSHNY and CDR2 SYGAGN come from the germline V gene. The covered CDR3 bases are TGTGCCAGCAGTGATGGACAGGACACTAGTCAAAACACCTTGTAC. Protein: CASSDGQDTSQNTLY. The whole CDR3 sequence is CASSDGQDTSQNTLYF.

A remark on this clone: Gene and germline names: mouse. The missing CDR3 end, 1 residue past where the read stops, is filled in from the germline J gene. The rearrangement joins TRBV19 to TRBJ1-1, with TRBD1 matching 7 bases. Germline CDR1 reads FNHDT; CDR2 reads SITEND (reference sequence). The CDR3 is 14 amino acids. The V and J ends lost 4 bases and 0 bases, in that order; junction bases with no gene match: 3. Incomplete CDR3 DNA: TGTGCCAGCAGTCCCGGGACAGCAAACACAGAAGTCTTC. It is translated as CASSPGTANTEVF. The entire CDR3 protein is CASSPGTANTEVFF.

Details on this clone: These gene names are mouse names. The CDR3 extends 1 residue past the end of the read, so its final part is completed from the germline J gene. Within the sample, other DNA sequences also encode this same CDR3. The chain links TRBV1 to TRBJ2-3; no definite D call. The CDR3 runs to 15 residues. V dropped 3 bases and J dropped 1 base, with 11 bases sitting between them. The germline V gene encodes CDR1 NSQYPW and CDR2 LRSPGD (reference sequence). CDR3 bases read: TGCACCTGCAGTGCGGGCAGGAGGGGTGCAGAAACGCTGTAT. Protein: CTCSAGRRGAETLY. From start to end, the CDR3 is CTCSAGRRGAETLYF. Complete variable domain (other parts from reference TRBV1 and TRBJ2-3): VTLLEQNPRWRLVPRGQAVNLRCILKNSQYPWMSWYQQDLQKQLQWLFTLRSPGDKEVKSLPGADYLATRVTDTELRLQVANMSQGRTLYCTCSAGRRGAETLYFGSGTRLTVL.

This clone was seen a few times. The genes are named according to mouse. The CDR3 is cut off 1 residue early in the read; its end comes from the germline J gene. The genes are TRBV1 and TRBJ2-5; 9 bases align to TRBD2. In germline, CDR1 is NSQYPW, CDR2 LRSPGD (reference sequence). After removal of 0 bases from V and 3 bases from J, the junction contained 4 bases not matched to a gene. This CDR3 has 16 residues. This chain's CDR3 is CTCSADSGGAQDTQYF. Partial CDR3 DNA: TGCACCTGCAGTGCAGATAGTGGGGGGGCGCAAGACACCCAGTAC.